Each of the 5 T cell receptor beta chains below was sequenced from the same sample in a study of T cells in localized non-small cell lung cancer. The assay was immunoSEQ multiplex PCR, and TCRdb's table has in-frame clones only and misses some. This sample yields about 35,000 clones, of which roughly 80% are seen a single time; around 15% belongs to the top ten. Sequencing was performed on peripheral blood, taken before any cancer treatment. These receptor sequences come from a male donor aged 60 or older with stage III squamous cell lung carcinoma.

The CDR3 reads CASSFLSGGEGYEQYF. The CDR3 DNA sequence: TGTGCCAGCAGCTTCTTAAGCGGGGGCGAGGGCTACGAGCAGTACTTC. The chain couples TRBV5-6 to TRBJ2-7; 8 bases match TRBD2. V lost 2 bases and J lost 3; bases outside the gene matches: 10. The CDR3 is made up of 16 amino acids. CDR1 is SGHDT, CDR2 YYEEEE, per germline.

The rearrangement joins TRBV13 to TRBJ2-7; D remains ambiguous. Between the trimmed V and J ends, which lost 2 bases and 1 base, there was a span of 9 bases. Germline V gives CDR1 PRHDT, CDR2 FYEKMQ (reference sequence). CDR3 length: 14 residues. Written as DNA, the CDR3 is TGTGCCAGCAGCTTAACGCATCTATCCTACGAGCAGTACTTC. Translating it yields CASSLTHLSYEQYF.

The chain recombines TRBV27 with TRBJ1-1, with a weak D call TRBD1 (6 bases). V shed 5 bases and J shed 7 bases, with 17 bases lying between them. CDR3 length equals 14 residues. CDR1 and CDR2 (germline): MNHEY, SMNVEV (reference sequence). The CDR3 DNA follows: TGTGCCAGCAGTGCCACCAGGGGAACAGGTGAAGCTTTCTTT. Its protein product is CASSATRGTGEAFF.

V is TRBV2 and J is TRBJ1-5; tentatively, D is TRBD1 (6 bases). The germline V and J ends were trimmed by 5 bases and 1 base, with 12 bases remaining between them. CDR1 and CDR2 from the germline V gene are SNHLY and FYNNEI. The CDR3 covers 15 residues. This CDR3 reads CASSLLGQSNQPQHF. The CDR3 nucleotides read TGTGCCAGCAGTTTACTAGGACAGAGCAATCAGCCCCAGCATTTT.

This clone occurred once. CDR3: CASTDRSQQETQYF. CDR3 DNA sequence: TGTGCCAGTACAGATAGGTCGCAGCAAGAGACCCAGTACTTC. V usage is TRBV19 and J usage is TRBJ2-5; no clear D gene. CDR1 and CDR2 from the germline V gene are LNHDA and SQIVND (reference sequence). V was cut by 7 bases and J by 2 bases, with 14 bases left in between. The CDR3 sequence is 14 residues long.